Below are 32 T cell receptor beta chains sequenced from a single sample in a study of human CD8 memory T cell subsets. It was UMI-labeled 5' RACE by which the TCR beta libraries were made. TCRdb re-called the 5' RACE reads and gives one entry per CDR3 protein, without DNA. The sample holds 8,500 to 14,000 distinct CDR3 sequences. The sample was CD8+ T cells from PBMCs. Source of these receptors: a human donor in good health.

V is TRBV6-6 and J is TRBJ2-1; without DNA, the TCRdb call of TRBD2 cannot be checked. Per the germline V gene, CDR1 is MNHNY and CDR2 is SVGAGI (reference sequence). The CDR3 runs to 15 residues. CDR3: CASSPAGGGSNEQFF.

Considering frequency, this clonotype is medium-sized (0.01 to 0.1%). The chain couples TRBV29-1 to TRBJ2-3; no DNA is available, so the TRBD1 call from TCRdb remains unchecked. Looked up from germline, CDR1 is SQVTM and CDR2 is ANQGSEA. There are 13 residues in the CDR3. The CDR3 loop is CSTRRENTDTQYF.

V and J are TRBV29-1 and TRBJ2-5; with no DNA, the TCRdb D assignment of TRBD1 cannot be verified. The V gene's germline CDR1 is SQVTM and CDR2 ANQGSEA. The CDR3 sequence is 15 residues long. Here the CDR3 reads CSAVLGVGDQETQYF.

V is TRBV7-9 and J is TRBJ2-5; TCRdb designates TRBD1, a call that cannot be tested without DNA. This CDR3 spans 17 amino acids. CDR1 is SEHNR, CDR2 FQNEAQ, per germline (reference sequence). The CDR3: CASSSPWRGRGQETQYF.

The chain is built from TRBV6-5 and TRBJ2-1; no DNA is available, so the TRBD1 call from TCRdb remains unchecked. This CDR3 has 14 residues. The germline gives CDR1 MNHEY, CDR2 SVGAGI. This CDR3 is CASSRLTGSNEQFF.

This sequence joins TRBV28 and TRBJ2-1; the D call of TRBD1 rests on TCRdb alone, since no DNA is present to check it. The CDR3 is 15 amino acids. Germline CDR1 and CDR2: MDHEN and SYDVKM. Here the CDR3 reads CASTDRGIVHNEQFF.

The V gene is TRBV28, the J gene TRBJ1-1; no DNA is available, so the TRBD1 call from TCRdb remains unchecked. This CDR3 spans 14 amino acids. Germline lookup yields CDR1 MDHEN and CDR2 SYDVKM. CDR3 in amino acids: CASSLSGLNTEAFF.

The chain combines TRBV7-9 with TRBJ2-1; no DNA is available, so the TRBD1 call from TCRdb remains unchecked. The V gene's germline CDR1 is SEHNR and CDR2 FQNEAQ (reference sequence). This CDR3 has 14 residues. CDR3 region: CASSPITWGDEQFF.

V usage is TRBV4-3 and J usage is TRBJ2-7; the TRBD2 assignment by TCRdb is unverifiable without DNA. Germline V CDR1 and CDR2: LGHNA, YSLEER. The CDR3 sequence is 15 residues long. The CDR3 sequence is CASSQGVAGANEQYF.

V gene TRBV2 combines with J gene TRBJ2-3; checking the TCRdb D call of TRBD2 is not possible without DNA. The CDR3 runs 17 residues. CDR1 is SNHLY, CDR2 FYNNEI, per germline. CDR3 protein: CASSHLSGVLSTDTQYF.

The chain couples TRBV2 to TRBJ1-5; TCRdb outputs TRBD1, but without DNA this stays unchecked. Germline assignment: CDR1 SNHLY and CDR2 FYNNEI. The CDR3 runs to 15 residues. Here the CDR3 reads CASSEVTGSNQPQHF.

This clonotype is medium-sized by frequency. V and J are TRBV7-2 and TRBJ2-4. CDR1 and CDR2 from the germline V gene are SGHTA and FQGNSA. The CDR3 consists of 15 residues. This chain's CDR3 is CASSLKGVAKNIQYF.

This chain uses TRBV27 with TRBJ2-1; TCRdb proposes TRBD2, but this gene call is untestable without DNA. This CDR3 spans 16 amino acids. CDR1 MNHEY and CDR2 SMNVEV come from the germline V gene (reference sequence). CDR3 in amino acids: CASFPKGLAGNNEQFF.

V gene TRBV5-1 combines with J gene TRBJ2-3; TCRdb's D gene call, TRBD1, goes unchecked for lack of DNA. The CDR3 consists of 14 residues. Germline values: CDR1 SGHRS, CDR2 YFSETQ. CDR3 in amino acids: CASSTGQGADTQYF.

This chain links TRBV12-3 or TRBV12-4 with TRBJ2-2. The CDR3 covers 12 residues. The CDR3 loop is CASSLGVGELFF.

This chain uses TRBV5-6 with TRBJ2-5. In germline, CDR1 is SGHDT, CDR2 YYEEEE. The CDR3 is 14 amino acids. Here the CDR3 reads CASSLVGRQETQYF.

The chain couples TRBV28 to TRBJ1-1. CDR3 length: 14 amino acids. CDR1 and CDR2 (germline): MDHEN, SYDVKM. CDR3 sequence: CASRIQDPNTEAFF.

The rearrangement uses TRBV18 and TRBJ1-2. The germline V gene encodes CDR1 KGHSH and CDR2 LQKENI. The CDR3 totals 14 residues. CDR3 in amino acids: CASSPEGSSYGYTF.

The chain recombines TRBV12-3 or TRBV12-4 with TRBJ2-1; TCRdb selects TRBD1, and the lack of DNA leaves this call unchecked. This CDR3 comprises 17 residues. The CDR3 is CASSLEGAMANYNEQFF.

CDR3 sequence: CASRSRSANYGYTF. The genes are TRBV12-2 and TRBJ1-2. TRBV12-2 is an annotated pseudogene. This CDR3 is built from 14 residues.

The chain links TRBV15 to TRBJ1-1; TCRdb proposes TRBD1, but this gene call is untestable without DNA. There are 17 residues in the CDR3. CDR1 is LNHNV, CDR2 YYDKDF, per germline (reference sequence). The CDR3: CATSREGGGGPDTEAFF.

According to its frequency, this clonotype is medium-sized (0.01 to 0.1%). The chain uses TRBV20-1 and TRBJ2-1; TCRdb lists TRBD2, though no DNA is available to test this call. The CDR3 totals 15 residues. Germline values: CDR1 DFQATT, CDR2 SNEGSKA (reference sequence). The CDR3 loop is CSARGPAGGPGEQFF.

The chain has TRBV12-3 or TRBV12-4 and TRBJ2-7. The CDR3 is 13 amino acids. The CDR3 sequence is CASSLFLTYEQYF.

This chain joins TRBV29-1 and TRBJ2-7. This CDR3 contains 13 residues. The germline CDR1 and CDR2 sequences are SQVTM and ANQGSEA. The CDR3 protein is CSVEATSSYEQYF.

The chain links TRBV27 to TRBJ2-3; there is no DNA to check the TCRdb D call of TRBD2. This CDR3 region has 17 residues. CDR1 is MNHEY and CDR2 is SMNVEV in the germline V gene (reference sequence). CDR3 amino acids: CASSSPGLAGVVDTQYF.

This clonotype is classed as medium-sized by frequency. This chain connects TRBV29-1 to TRBJ2-7; TCRdb proposes TRBD1, but this gene call is untestable without DNA. In germline, CDR1 is SQVTM, CDR2 ANQGSEA. The CDR3 is made up of 16 amino acids. The CDR3 loop reads CSVARDRGQAFYEQYF.

V is TRBV15 and J is TRBJ1-5; as DNA is missing, the TRBD1 call by TCRdb cannot be tested. CDR1 and CDR2 from the germline V gene are LNHNV and YYDKDF (reference sequence). The CDR3 is made up of 15 amino acids. CDR3 amino acids: CATSRDSGPRVPQHF.

V gene TRBV28 combines with J gene TRBJ1-5; TCRdb indicates TRBD1, and absent DNA this call remains unverified. Germline lookup yields CDR1 MDHEN and CDR2 SYDVKM. The length of the CDR3 is 17 residues. The CDR3 loop is CASSLGDVTGENQPQHF.

According to its frequency, this clonotype is medium-sized (0.01 to 0.1%). The V gene is TRBV11-2, the J gene TRBJ2-1; as DNA is missing, the TRBD1 call by TCRdb cannot be tested. CDR1 is SGHAT, CDR2 FQNNGV, per germline. The CDR3 covers 15 residues. The CDR3 reads CASRGGDKPYNEQFF.

Measured by frequency, this clonotype is medium-sized. V is TRBV5-1 and J is TRBJ1-1; the D call from TCRdb, TRBD1, cannot be confirmed without DNA. CDR3 length: 14 amino acids. Germline CDR1 is SGHRS and CDR2 is YFSETQ. CDR3 region: CASSRGDYNTEAFF. The complete variable domain, with remaining parts taken from reference TRBV5-1 and TRBJ1-1, reads KAGVTQTPRYLIKTRGQQVTLSCSPISGHRSVSWYQQTPGQGLQFLFEYFSETQRNKGNFPGRFSGRQFSNSRSEMNVSTLELGDSALYLCASSRGDYNTEAFFGQGTRLTVV.

The rearrangement uses TRBV28 and TRBJ2-1. The CDR3 extends over 14 amino acids. CDR1 is MDHEN, CDR2 SYDVKM, per germline. The chain's CDR3 is CASSRQGAYNEQFF.

The rearrangement links TRBV24-1 to TRBJ2-5; TCRdb reports TRBD1, a call that lacks DNA to check it against. Germline V gene lookup returns CDR1 KGHDR and CDR2 SFDVKD. The CDR3 spans 14 residues. CDR3: CATSDRGGFETQYF.